The 27 T cell receptor beta chains below come from one sample, sequenced in a study of control samples from healthy donors and cancer patients (dated by TCRdb to about 2020). The library was built by means of the immunoSEQ multiplex PCR assay. The immuneACCESS repertoire file appears here via TCRdb, limited to in-frame rearrangements. These files lack a portion of the clones; in checked studies, under half of the deficit traces to unresolved V genes, and the cause of the others is not known. The sample table shows 90,000 or so clones, and 88% are seen once. Jointly, the top ten make up roughly an eighth of the sample. The specimen sequenced was blood. Receptor source: a woman aged 70-85 years in good health.

The genes are TRBV12-5 and TRBJ2-7; D is unresolved. Trimming pared 3 bases from V and 6 bases from J, leaving 6 bases between. This CDR3 comprises 11 residues. Germline V gene sequence: CDR1 LGHNT, CDR2 FRNRAP. The CDR3 DNA is TGTGCTAGTGGTTTAACGGCCGAGCAGTACTTC. Its protein product is CASGLTAEQYF.

The V and J genes are TRBV6-2 or TRBV6-3 and TRBJ2-7; 9 nucleotides match TRBD2. This CDR3 contains 17 residues. With 0 bases clipped from V and 5 bases from J, the junction kept 11 bases outside the gene matches. Germline lookup yields CDR1 MNHEY and CDR2 SVGEGT. The CDR3 DNA sequence: TGTGCCAGCAGTTACTCGACGTGGCCTAGCGGGATCCACGAGCAGTACTTC. Its translation is CASSYSTWPSGIHEQYF.

In DNA, the CDR3 is TGTGCCAGCAGTGATCGGCAGGGGGCAAGTGGCTACACCTTC. This codes for CASSDRQGASGYTF. The chain joins TRBV2 to TRBJ1-2; 8 nucleotides line up with TRBD1. The CDR3 consists of 14 residues. The germline CDR1 and CDR2 sequences are SNHLY and FYNNEI. Trimming took 3 bases from V and 7 from J; bases not matched to a gene: 7. Variable domain in full (rest from reference TRBV2 and TRBJ1-2): EPEVTQTPSHQVTQMGQEVILRCVPISNHLYFYWYRQILGQKVEFLVSFYNNEISEKSEIFDDQFSVERPDGSNFTLKIRSTKLEDSAMYFCASSDRQGASGYTFGSGTRLTVV.

This chain links TRBV30 with TRBJ1-6; TRBD1 is a possible D gene (6 bases). V gave up 5 bases and J gave up 11 bases, with 19 bases separating them. The CDR3 totals 14 residues. Germline CDR1 is GTSNPN and CDR2 is SVGIG (reference sequence). The CDR3 spells CAWVPGQGFPPLHF. CDR3 DNA: TGTGCCTGGGTACCGGGACAAGGGTTTCCACCCCTCCACTTT.

This chain uses TRBV2 with TRBJ2-1; 9 positions match TRBD2. Germline V CDR1 and CDR2: SNHLY, FYNNEI. Germline trimming cut 7 bases from V and 7 bases from J; bases unmatched to any gene: 11. This CDR3 has 15 residues. The CDR3: CASNEPSGIPNEQFF. CDR3 nucleotide sequence: TGTGCCAGCAACGAGCCTAGCGGGATCCCTAATGAGCAGTTCTTC. The full variable domain, with the rest looked up from reference TRBV2 and TRBJ2-1, is EPEVTQTPSHQVTQMGQEVILRCVPISNHLYFYWYRQILGQKVEFLVSFYNNEISEKSEIFDDQFSVERPDGSNFTLKIRSTKLEDSAMYFCASNEPSGIPNEQFFGPGTRLTVL.

This chain connects TRBV19 to TRBJ1-1, with D tentatively TRBD1 (5 bases). The germline V gene has CDR1 LNHDA and CDR2 SQIVND (reference sequence). V shed 7 bases and J shed 1 base, with 10 bases lying between them. CDR3 length equals 13 residues. The CDR3 nucleotides are TGTGCCAGTAATTTGGGGCCGAACACTGAAGCTTTCTTT. This encodes CASNLGPNTEAFF.

V and J are TRBV11-2 and TRBJ1-6, with 7 bases that match TRBD1. The length of the CDR3 is 15 residues. Germline V gene data show CDR1 as SGHAT and CDR2 as FQNNGV. The junction had 10 bases not matched to a gene; V was cut back by 5 bases and J by 9 bases. CDR3 coding DNA: TGTGCCAGCAGCCTGAGACAGGGCATTGGTTCACCCCTCCACTTT. Protein: CASSLRQGIGSPLHF.

About this clone: At one end the junction does not follow the germline gene, possibly because of a read error. The chain carries TRBV6-1 and TRBJ1-2, with D hard to call. This CDR3 has 14 amino acids. The V gene's germline CDR1 is MNHNS and CDR2 SASEGT. CDR3 sequence reads: CASGEAGSTYGYTF. The DNA of the CDR3 is TGTGCCAGCGGTGAGGCTGGCAGCACCTATGGCTACACCTTC.

A single count supports this clone. The chain uses TRBV27 and TRBJ2-1; 7 bases align to TRBD2. The CDR3 is 15 residues long. Germline lookup yields CDR1 MNHEY and CDR2 SMNVEV (reference sequence). Trimming cost V 4 bases and J 0 bases; bases outside gene matches: 3. The CDR3 sequence: CASSSPSGSYNEQFF. The CDR3 nucleotides are TGTGCCAGCAGTTCCCCTAGCGGCTCCTACAATGAGCAGTTCTTC.

This chain links TRBV7-2 with TRBJ2-3, with D unclear. CDR3 length equals 13 residues. Germline-derived CDR1 and CDR2 are SGHTA and FQGNSA. Between the trimmed V and J ends, which lost 3 bases and 5 bases, there was a span of 9 bases. The DNA for the CDR3 is TGTGCCAGCAGCTTCTTAATGAGAGATACGCAGTATTTT. This encodes CASSFLMRDTQYF.

This clone is labeled as medium-sized. CDR3 sequence (DNA): TGTGCCAGCAGCCCGGGCCTTGGAATATATGACGAGCAGTACTTC. This sequence encodes CASSPGLGIYDEQYF. This chain uses TRBV7-9 with TRBJ2-7; D uncertain. V was trimmed by 5 bases and J by 5 bases, leaving 19 bases between them. The CDR3 is 15 residues long. Looked up from germline, CDR1 is SEHNR and CDR2 is FQNEAQ (reference sequence).

The chain couples TRBV6-5 to TRBJ1-2, with 8 bases aligning to TRBD1. V gave up 3 bases and J gave up 2 bases; unmatched junction bases: 5. CDR1 MNHEY and CDR2 SVGAGI come from the germline V gene. This CDR3 contains 15 residues. CDR3 sequence reads: CASSYGTGLNYGYTF. The DNA for the CDR3 is TGTGCCAGCAGTTATGGGACAGGTCTCAACTATGGCTACACCTTC.

DNA for the CDR3: TGTGCCAGCAGCGTAGTTCCAGGGGGCACGTCACCCCTCCACTTT. Its translation: CASSVVPGGTSPLHF. This chain links TRBV9 with TRBJ1-6, with TRBD1 matching over 8 bases. The V gene's germline CDR1 is SGDLS and CDR2 YYNGEE. This CDR3 contains 15 residues. V lost 0 bases and J lost 10; bases outside the gene matches: 6. Full variable domain (outside the CDR3, taken from reference TRBV9 and TRBJ1-6): DSGVTQTPKHLITATGQRVTLRCSPRSGDLSVYWYQQSLDQGLQFLIQYYNGEERAKGNILERFSAQQFPDLHSELNLSSLELGDSALYFCASSVVPGGTSPLHFGNGTRLTVT.

This rearrangement joins TRBV4-1 to TRBJ1-1; no definite D call. V was clipped by 3 bases and J by 1 base, with 6 bases between them. Germline V lookup: CDR1 MGHRA, CDR2 YSYEKL. This CDR3 has 13 residues. The CDR3 reads CASSQDRNTEAFF. CDR3 in DNA: TGCGCCAGCAGCCAGGACCGGAACACTGAAGCTTTCTTT.

The chain recombines TRBV11-2 with TRBJ2-7; D not certain. The CDR3 has 14 amino acids. V was cut by 1 base and J by 4 bases, with 11 bases left in between. CDR1 is SGHAT, CDR2 FQNNGV, per germline. The CDR3 protein is CASSLAWGWYEQYF. The CDR3 DNA follows: TGTGCCAGCAGCTTAGCATGGGGATGGTACGAGCAGTACTTC.

This chain joins TRBV7-2 and TRBJ1-3; D not certain. Trimming removed 5 bases at V and 8 bases at J, with 10 bases between. There are 12 residues in the CDR3. Germline V gene data show CDR1 as SGHTA and CDR2 as FQGNSA. The CDR3 reads CASSPYGDTIYF. In DNA form, the CDR3 reads TGTGCCAGCAGCCCCTATGGTGACACCATATATTTT.

This clone appeared a few times. V and J are TRBV27 and TRBJ1-3; the match to TRBD1 covers 9 bases. J was trimmed by 2 bases and V by 7 bases; bases with no gene match: 12. The CDR3 length is 17 residues. Germline V gene data show CDR1 as MNHEY and CDR2 as SMNVEV (reference sequence). CDR3 sequence reads: CASTEGTGIFPGNTIYF. The DNA of the CDR3 is TGTGCCAGCACGGAGGGGACAGGGATATTCCCTGGAAACACCATATATTTT.

Written as DNA, the CDR3 is TGTGCCTGGGACCTAGGGACAGCGGGTTCACCCCTCCACTTT. Its translation is CAWDLGTAGSPLHF. The chain uses TRBV30 and TRBJ1-6; 7 bases line up with TRBD1. The CDR3 is 14 amino acids. Germline assignment: CDR1 GTSNPN and CDR2 SVGIG (reference sequence). With V trimmed by 5 bases and J by 9 bases, 10 bases remained unmatched. Together with reference TRBV30 and TRBJ1-6, the CDR3 gives the full variable domain: SQTIHQWPATLVQPVGSPLSLECTVEGTSNPNLYWYRQAAGRGLQLLFYSVGIGQISSEVPQNLSASRPQDRQFILSSKKLLLSDSGFYLCAWDLGTAGSPLHFGNGTRLTVT.

V and J are TRBV6-2 or TRBV6-3 and TRBJ1-1; D call uncertain. There are 13 residues in the CDR3. In germline, CDR1 is MNHEY, CDR2 SVGEGT. V gave up 0 bases and J gave up 3 bases, with 5 bases separating them. DNA of the CDR3: TGTGCCAGCAGTTACTCTATTTACACTGAAGCTTTCTTT. Its translation: CASSYSIYTEAFF.

The chain uses TRBV4-3 and TRBJ2-4; no reliable D call. Trimming removed 5 bases from V and 0 bases from J, with 11 bases in between. Germline V gene sequence: CDR1 LGHNA, CDR2 YSLEER. The length of the CDR3 is 15 residues. CDR3 amino acids: CASSLDFLAKNIQYF. The CDR3 region has the DNA TGCGCCAGCAGCTTGGATTTCCTAGCCAAAAACATTCAGTACTTC.

The gene calls are TRBV28 and TRBJ1-1, with D possibly being TRBD1 (6 bases). The CDR3 length is 12 residues. V was pared by 7 bases and J by 7 bases, with 13 bases between. Germline lookup yields CDR1 MDHEN and CDR2 SYDVKM. CDR3 coding DNA: TGTGCCAGCATCAATCAGGGGATTGAAGCTTTCTTT. It encodes CASINQGIEAFF.

V gene TRBV19 combines with J gene TRBJ1-3; possible D gene TRBD1, 6 bases. Trimming left V 7 bases short and J 4 bases short, with 14 bases between. Germline assignment: CDR1 LNHDA and CDR2 SQIVND (reference sequence). The CDR3 runs to 14 residues. CDR3 residues: CASKQGQGGNTIYF. DNA for the CDR3: TGTGCCAGTAAACAGGGACAAGGAGGAAACACCATATATTTT.

The chain recombines TRBV19 with TRBJ2-7; D may be TRBD2 (6 bases). CDR1 LNHDA and CDR2 SQIVND come from the germline V gene (reference sequence). V lost 5 bases to trimming and J lost 6 bases, with 23 bases between them. This CDR3 is built from 16 residues. The CDR3 nucleotides are TGTGCCAGTAGTCACAACCGACTGTCGGGGGTCTCCGAGCAGTACTTC. Protein product: CASSHNRLSGVSEQYF.

This chain connects TRBV7-8 to TRBJ1-5; 9 bases map to TRBD1. Germline CDR1 reads SGHVS; CDR2 reads FQNEAQ. J was trimmed by 0 bases and V by 0 bases; bases with no gene match: 9. The CDR3 is made up of 19 amino acids. CDR3 loop: CASSLALDRGPDSNQPQHF. CDR3 bases: TGTGCCAGCAGCTTAGCGCTGGACAGGGGACCTGATAGCAATCAGCCCCAGCATTTT.

This chain links TRBV5-4 with TRBJ1-3; TRBD1 matches at 7 bases. This CDR3 spans 14 amino acids. Germline V gives CDR1 SGHNT, CDR2 YYREEE (reference sequence). V lost 5 bases and J lost 5; bases outside the gene matches: 7. This CDR3 reads CASSSRDRRNTIYF. CDR3 nucleotide sequence: TGTGCCAGCAGTAGCCGGGACAGAAGAAACACCATATATTTT.

This clone showed up just once. The J gene is TRBJ2-1, the V gene TRBV5-4, with D possibly matching TRBD2 (7 bases). Germline CDR1 is SGHNT and CDR2 is YYREEE (reference sequence). The CDR3 length is 13 residues. The germline V and J ends were trimmed by 5 bases and 9 bases, with 15 bases remaining between them. The CDR3 sequence is CASSHRGGSEQFF. The CDR3, as DNA: TGTGCCAGCAGTCATAGGGGGGGGTCTGAGCAGTTCTTC.

The chain links TRBV11-2 to TRBJ2-1; TRBD2 aligns across 7 bases. This CDR3 is 18 amino acids long. Trimming cost V 1 base and J 6 bases; bases outside gene matches: 15. CDR1 SGHAT and CDR2 FQNNGV come from the germline V gene. In DNA, the CDR3 is TGTGCCAGCAGCTTAGCCTTCCTGAGGGCGGGAGTTCCCAATGAGCAGTTCTTC. Translating gives CASSLAFLRAGVPNEQFF.